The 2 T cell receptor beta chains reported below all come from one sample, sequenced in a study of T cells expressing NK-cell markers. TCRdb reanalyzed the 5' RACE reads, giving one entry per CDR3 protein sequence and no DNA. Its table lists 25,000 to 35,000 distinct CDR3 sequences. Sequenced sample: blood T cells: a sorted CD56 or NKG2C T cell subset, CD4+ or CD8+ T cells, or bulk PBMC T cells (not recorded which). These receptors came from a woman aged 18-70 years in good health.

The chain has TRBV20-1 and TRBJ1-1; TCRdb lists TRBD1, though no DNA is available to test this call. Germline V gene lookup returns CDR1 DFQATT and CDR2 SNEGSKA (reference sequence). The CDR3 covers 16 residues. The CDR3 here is CSASGDRAFMNTEAFF.

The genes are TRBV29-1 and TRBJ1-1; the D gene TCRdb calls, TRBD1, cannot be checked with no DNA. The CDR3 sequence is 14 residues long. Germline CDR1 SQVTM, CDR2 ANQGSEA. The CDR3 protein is CSVDSGVRNTEAFF.